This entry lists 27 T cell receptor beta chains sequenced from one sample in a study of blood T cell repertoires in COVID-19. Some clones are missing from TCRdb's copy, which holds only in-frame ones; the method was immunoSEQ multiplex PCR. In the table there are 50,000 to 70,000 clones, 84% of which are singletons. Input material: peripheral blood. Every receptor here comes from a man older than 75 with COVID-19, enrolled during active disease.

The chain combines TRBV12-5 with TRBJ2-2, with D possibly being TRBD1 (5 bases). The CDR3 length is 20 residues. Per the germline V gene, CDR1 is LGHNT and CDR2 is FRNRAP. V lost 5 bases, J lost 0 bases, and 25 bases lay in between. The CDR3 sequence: CASGRGGTWETLTNTGELFF. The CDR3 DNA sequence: TGTGCTAGTGGTAGGGGCGGCACCTGGGAAACTCTAACGAACACCGGGGAGCTGTTTTTT.

The CDR3 nucleotides are TGTGCCAGCAGCCCGCCCGAGTGGGGCCCAGATACGCAGTATTTT. It encodes CASSPPEWGPDTQYF. The chain has TRBV5-4 and TRBJ2-3; weak D call: TRBD1 (5 bases). V lost 4 bases to trimming and J lost 4 bases, with 16 bases between them. This CDR3 is 15 amino acids long. CDR1 is SGHNT, CDR2 YYREEE, per germline (reference sequence).

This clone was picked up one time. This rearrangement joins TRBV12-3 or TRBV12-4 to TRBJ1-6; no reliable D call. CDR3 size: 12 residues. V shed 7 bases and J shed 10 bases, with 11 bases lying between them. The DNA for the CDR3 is TGTGCCAGCACCGGGTACGGGTCACCCCTCCACTTT. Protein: CASTGYGSPLHF.

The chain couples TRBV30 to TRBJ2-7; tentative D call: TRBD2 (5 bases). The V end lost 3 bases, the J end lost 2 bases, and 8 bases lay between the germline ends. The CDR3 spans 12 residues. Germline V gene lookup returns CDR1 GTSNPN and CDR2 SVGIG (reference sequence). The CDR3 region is CAWSGSAYEQYV. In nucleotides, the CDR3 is TGTGCCTGGAGCGGTAGCGCCTACGAGCAGTACGTC.

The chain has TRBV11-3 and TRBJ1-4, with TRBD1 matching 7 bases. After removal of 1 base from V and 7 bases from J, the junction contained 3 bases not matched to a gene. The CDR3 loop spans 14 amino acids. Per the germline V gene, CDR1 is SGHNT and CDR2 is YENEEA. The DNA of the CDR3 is TGTGCCAGCAGCTTAGGGACAGGCGGTGAAAAACTGTTTTTT. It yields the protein CASSLGTGGEKLFF.

The CDR3 reads CASSLVETGYTYNEQFF. The CDR3 DNA sequence: TGTGCCAGCAGCTTAGTCGAGACAGGGTACACCTACAATGAGCAGTTCTTC. The gene calls are TRBV7-2 and TRBJ2-1; 7 bases agree with TRBD1. CDR1 is SGHTA, CDR2 FQGNSA, per germline. The CDR3 covers 17 residues. The trim removed 1 base at V and 2 bases at J, leaving 8 bases unmatched.

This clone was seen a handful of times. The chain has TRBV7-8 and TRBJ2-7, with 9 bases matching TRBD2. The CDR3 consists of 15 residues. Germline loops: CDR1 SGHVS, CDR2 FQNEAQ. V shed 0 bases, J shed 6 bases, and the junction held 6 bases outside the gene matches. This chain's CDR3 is CASSLADSGSSEQYV. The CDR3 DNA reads TGTGCCAGCAGCTTAGCGGATAGCGGGAGTAGCGAGCAGTACGTC.

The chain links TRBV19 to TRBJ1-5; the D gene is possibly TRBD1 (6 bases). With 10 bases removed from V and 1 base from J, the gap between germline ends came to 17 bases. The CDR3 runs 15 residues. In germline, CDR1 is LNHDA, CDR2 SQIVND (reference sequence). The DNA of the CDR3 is TGTGCCACACTTTCAGGGGCAACGAGCAATCAGCCCCAGCATTTT. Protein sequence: CATLSGATSNQPQHF.

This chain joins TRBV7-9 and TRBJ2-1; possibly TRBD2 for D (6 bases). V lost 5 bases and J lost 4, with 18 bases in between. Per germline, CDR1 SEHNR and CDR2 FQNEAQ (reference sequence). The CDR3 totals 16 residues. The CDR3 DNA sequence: TGTGCCAGCAGCCCCTTAATGATAGCGGCTTACAATGAGCAGTTCTTC. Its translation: CASSPLMIAAYNEQFF.

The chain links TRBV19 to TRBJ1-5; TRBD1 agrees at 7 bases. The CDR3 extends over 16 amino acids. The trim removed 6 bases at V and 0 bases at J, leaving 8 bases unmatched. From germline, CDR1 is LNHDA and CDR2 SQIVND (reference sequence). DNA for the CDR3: TGTGCCAGTAGAGGGATGGGACAGATTAGCAATCAGCCCCAGCATTTT. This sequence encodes CASRGMGQISNQPQHF.

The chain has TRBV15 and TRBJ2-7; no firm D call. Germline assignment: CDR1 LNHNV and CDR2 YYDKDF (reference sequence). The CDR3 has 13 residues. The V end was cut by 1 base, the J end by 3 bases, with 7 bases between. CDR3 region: CATSRGRDYEQYF. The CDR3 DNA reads TGTGCCACCAGCAGAGGGAGAGACTACGAGCAGTACTTC.

The CDR3 loop reads CASSTGMPDEQYF. The CDR3 coding sequence is TGTGCCAGCTCGACAGGGATGCCTGACGAGCAGTACTTC. The chain combines TRBV28 with TRBJ2-7; 7 nucleotides align to TRBD1. Germline trimming cut 8 bases from V and 5 bases from J; bases unmatched to any gene: 9. Per the germline V gene, CDR1 is MDHEN and CDR2 is SYDVKM. The CDR3 is 13 amino acids.

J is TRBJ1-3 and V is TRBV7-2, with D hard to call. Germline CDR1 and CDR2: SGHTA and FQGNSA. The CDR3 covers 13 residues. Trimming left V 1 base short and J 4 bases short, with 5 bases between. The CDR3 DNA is TGTGCCAGCAGCTTAGGGCAGGGAAACACCATATATTTT. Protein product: CASSLGQGNTIYF.

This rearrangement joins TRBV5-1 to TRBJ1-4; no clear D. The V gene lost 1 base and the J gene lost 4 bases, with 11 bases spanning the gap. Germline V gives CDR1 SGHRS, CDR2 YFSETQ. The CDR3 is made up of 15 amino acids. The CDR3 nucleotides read TGCGCCAGCAGCTTGACGGGAACTAATAATGAAAAACTGTTTTTT. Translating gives CASSLTGTNNEKLFF.

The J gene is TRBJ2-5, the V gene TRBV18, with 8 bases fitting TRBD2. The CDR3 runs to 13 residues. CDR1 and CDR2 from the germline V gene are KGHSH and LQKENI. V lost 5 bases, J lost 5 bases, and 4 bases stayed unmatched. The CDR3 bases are TGTGCCAGCTCAAAGACGGGAGGGGAGACCCAGTACTTC. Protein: CASSKTGGETQYF.

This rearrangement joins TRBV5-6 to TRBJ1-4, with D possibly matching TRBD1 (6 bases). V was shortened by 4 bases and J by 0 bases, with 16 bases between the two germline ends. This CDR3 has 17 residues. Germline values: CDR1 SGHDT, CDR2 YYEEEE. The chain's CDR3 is CASSLRTEQATNEKLFF. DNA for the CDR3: TGTGCCAGCAGCCTTCGGACAGAGCAAGCAACTAATGAAAAACTGTTTTTT.

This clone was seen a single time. Here the CDR3 reads CSVEGGEGYEQYF. The CDR3 DNA is TGCAGCGTTGAAGGAGGGGAGGGCTACGAGCAGTACTTC. The chain joins TRBV29-1 to TRBJ2-7; 7 nucleotides align to TRBD2. This CDR3 region has 13 residues. CDR1 SQVTM and CDR2 ANQGSEA come from the germline V gene. V was pared by 1 base and J by 3 bases, with 3 bases of the junction left unmatched.

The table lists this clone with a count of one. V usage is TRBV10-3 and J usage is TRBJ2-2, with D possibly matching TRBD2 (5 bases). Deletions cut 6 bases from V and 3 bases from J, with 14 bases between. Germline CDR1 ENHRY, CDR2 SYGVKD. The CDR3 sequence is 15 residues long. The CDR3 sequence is CAIRRSGRDTGELFF. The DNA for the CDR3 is TGTGCCATCAGAAGGTCGGGAAGAGACACCGGGGAGCTGTTTTTT.

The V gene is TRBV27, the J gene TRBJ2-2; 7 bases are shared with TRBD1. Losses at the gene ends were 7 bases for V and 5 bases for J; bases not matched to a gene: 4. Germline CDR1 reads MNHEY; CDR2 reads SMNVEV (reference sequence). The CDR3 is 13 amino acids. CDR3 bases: TGTGCCAGCAATCCACAGGGGACCGGGGAGCTGTTTTTT. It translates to CASNPQGTGELFF.

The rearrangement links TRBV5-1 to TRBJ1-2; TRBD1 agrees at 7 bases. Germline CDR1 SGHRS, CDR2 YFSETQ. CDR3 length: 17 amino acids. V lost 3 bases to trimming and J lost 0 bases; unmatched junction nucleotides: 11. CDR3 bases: TGCGCCAGCAGCTCCCTTGAGACAGGGCCCCCTAACTATGGCTACACCTTC. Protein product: CASSSLETGPPNYGYTF. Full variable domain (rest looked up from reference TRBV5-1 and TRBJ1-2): KAGVTQTPRYLIKTRGQQVTLSCSPISGHRSVSWYQQTPGQGLQFLFEYFSETQRNKGNFPGRFSGRQFSNSRSEMNVSTLELGDSALYLCASSSLETGPPNYGYTFGSGTRLTVV.

CDR3 sequence reads: CASWTDRGDEQFF. The CDR3 bases are TGTGCCAGTTGGACGGACAGGGGTGATGAGCAGTTCTTC. The rearrangement joins TRBV2 to TRBJ2-1; 9 nucleotides agree with TRBD1. Germline values: CDR1 SNHLY, CDR2 FYNNEI. The junction had 8 bases not matched to a gene; V was cut back by 9 bases and J by 8 bases. This CDR3 has 13 residues.

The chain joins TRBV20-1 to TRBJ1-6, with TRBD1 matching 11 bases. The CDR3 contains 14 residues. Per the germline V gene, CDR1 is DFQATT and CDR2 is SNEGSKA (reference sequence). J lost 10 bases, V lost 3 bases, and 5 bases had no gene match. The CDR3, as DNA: TGCAGTGCTAGTGTCGGGACAGGGGGATCACCCCTCCACTTT. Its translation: CSASVGTGGSPLHF.

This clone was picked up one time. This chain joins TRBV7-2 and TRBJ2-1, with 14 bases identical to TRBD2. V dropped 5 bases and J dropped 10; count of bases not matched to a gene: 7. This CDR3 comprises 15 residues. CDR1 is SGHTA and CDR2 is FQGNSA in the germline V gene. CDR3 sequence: CASSQTSGRVGEQFF. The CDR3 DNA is TGTGCCAGCAGCCAGACTAGCGGGAGGGTCGGAGAGCAGTTCTTC.

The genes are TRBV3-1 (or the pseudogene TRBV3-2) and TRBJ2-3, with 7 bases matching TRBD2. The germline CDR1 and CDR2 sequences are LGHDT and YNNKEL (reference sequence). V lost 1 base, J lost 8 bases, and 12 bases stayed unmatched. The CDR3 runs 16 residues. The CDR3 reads CASSQVRTSGSGTQYF. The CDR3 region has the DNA TGTGCCAGCAGCCAAGTTAGGACTAGTGGGTCGGGTACGCAGTATTTT.

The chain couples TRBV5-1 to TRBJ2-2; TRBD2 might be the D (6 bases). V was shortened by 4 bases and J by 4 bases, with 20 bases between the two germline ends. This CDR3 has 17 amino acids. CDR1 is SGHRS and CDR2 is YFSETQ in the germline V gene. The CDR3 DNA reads TGCGCCAGCAGCCGGGGGTTTCGGGGGACGGGCACCGGGGAGCTGTTTTTT. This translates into CASSRGFRGTGTGELFF.

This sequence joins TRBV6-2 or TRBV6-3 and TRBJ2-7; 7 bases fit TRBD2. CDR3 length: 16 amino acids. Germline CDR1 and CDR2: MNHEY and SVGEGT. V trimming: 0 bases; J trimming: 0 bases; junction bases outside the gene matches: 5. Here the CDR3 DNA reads TGTGCCAGCAGTTACTCGATGGGACTACCCTCCTACGAGCAGTACTTC. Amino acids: CASSYSMGLPSYEQYF.

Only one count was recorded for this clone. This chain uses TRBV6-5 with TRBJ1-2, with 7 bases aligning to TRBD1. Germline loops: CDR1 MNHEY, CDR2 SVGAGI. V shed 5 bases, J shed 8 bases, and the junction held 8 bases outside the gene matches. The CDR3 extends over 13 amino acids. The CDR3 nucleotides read TGTGCCAGCAGTCGACAGGGTTGGAACGGCTACACCTTC. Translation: CASSRQGWNGYTF.